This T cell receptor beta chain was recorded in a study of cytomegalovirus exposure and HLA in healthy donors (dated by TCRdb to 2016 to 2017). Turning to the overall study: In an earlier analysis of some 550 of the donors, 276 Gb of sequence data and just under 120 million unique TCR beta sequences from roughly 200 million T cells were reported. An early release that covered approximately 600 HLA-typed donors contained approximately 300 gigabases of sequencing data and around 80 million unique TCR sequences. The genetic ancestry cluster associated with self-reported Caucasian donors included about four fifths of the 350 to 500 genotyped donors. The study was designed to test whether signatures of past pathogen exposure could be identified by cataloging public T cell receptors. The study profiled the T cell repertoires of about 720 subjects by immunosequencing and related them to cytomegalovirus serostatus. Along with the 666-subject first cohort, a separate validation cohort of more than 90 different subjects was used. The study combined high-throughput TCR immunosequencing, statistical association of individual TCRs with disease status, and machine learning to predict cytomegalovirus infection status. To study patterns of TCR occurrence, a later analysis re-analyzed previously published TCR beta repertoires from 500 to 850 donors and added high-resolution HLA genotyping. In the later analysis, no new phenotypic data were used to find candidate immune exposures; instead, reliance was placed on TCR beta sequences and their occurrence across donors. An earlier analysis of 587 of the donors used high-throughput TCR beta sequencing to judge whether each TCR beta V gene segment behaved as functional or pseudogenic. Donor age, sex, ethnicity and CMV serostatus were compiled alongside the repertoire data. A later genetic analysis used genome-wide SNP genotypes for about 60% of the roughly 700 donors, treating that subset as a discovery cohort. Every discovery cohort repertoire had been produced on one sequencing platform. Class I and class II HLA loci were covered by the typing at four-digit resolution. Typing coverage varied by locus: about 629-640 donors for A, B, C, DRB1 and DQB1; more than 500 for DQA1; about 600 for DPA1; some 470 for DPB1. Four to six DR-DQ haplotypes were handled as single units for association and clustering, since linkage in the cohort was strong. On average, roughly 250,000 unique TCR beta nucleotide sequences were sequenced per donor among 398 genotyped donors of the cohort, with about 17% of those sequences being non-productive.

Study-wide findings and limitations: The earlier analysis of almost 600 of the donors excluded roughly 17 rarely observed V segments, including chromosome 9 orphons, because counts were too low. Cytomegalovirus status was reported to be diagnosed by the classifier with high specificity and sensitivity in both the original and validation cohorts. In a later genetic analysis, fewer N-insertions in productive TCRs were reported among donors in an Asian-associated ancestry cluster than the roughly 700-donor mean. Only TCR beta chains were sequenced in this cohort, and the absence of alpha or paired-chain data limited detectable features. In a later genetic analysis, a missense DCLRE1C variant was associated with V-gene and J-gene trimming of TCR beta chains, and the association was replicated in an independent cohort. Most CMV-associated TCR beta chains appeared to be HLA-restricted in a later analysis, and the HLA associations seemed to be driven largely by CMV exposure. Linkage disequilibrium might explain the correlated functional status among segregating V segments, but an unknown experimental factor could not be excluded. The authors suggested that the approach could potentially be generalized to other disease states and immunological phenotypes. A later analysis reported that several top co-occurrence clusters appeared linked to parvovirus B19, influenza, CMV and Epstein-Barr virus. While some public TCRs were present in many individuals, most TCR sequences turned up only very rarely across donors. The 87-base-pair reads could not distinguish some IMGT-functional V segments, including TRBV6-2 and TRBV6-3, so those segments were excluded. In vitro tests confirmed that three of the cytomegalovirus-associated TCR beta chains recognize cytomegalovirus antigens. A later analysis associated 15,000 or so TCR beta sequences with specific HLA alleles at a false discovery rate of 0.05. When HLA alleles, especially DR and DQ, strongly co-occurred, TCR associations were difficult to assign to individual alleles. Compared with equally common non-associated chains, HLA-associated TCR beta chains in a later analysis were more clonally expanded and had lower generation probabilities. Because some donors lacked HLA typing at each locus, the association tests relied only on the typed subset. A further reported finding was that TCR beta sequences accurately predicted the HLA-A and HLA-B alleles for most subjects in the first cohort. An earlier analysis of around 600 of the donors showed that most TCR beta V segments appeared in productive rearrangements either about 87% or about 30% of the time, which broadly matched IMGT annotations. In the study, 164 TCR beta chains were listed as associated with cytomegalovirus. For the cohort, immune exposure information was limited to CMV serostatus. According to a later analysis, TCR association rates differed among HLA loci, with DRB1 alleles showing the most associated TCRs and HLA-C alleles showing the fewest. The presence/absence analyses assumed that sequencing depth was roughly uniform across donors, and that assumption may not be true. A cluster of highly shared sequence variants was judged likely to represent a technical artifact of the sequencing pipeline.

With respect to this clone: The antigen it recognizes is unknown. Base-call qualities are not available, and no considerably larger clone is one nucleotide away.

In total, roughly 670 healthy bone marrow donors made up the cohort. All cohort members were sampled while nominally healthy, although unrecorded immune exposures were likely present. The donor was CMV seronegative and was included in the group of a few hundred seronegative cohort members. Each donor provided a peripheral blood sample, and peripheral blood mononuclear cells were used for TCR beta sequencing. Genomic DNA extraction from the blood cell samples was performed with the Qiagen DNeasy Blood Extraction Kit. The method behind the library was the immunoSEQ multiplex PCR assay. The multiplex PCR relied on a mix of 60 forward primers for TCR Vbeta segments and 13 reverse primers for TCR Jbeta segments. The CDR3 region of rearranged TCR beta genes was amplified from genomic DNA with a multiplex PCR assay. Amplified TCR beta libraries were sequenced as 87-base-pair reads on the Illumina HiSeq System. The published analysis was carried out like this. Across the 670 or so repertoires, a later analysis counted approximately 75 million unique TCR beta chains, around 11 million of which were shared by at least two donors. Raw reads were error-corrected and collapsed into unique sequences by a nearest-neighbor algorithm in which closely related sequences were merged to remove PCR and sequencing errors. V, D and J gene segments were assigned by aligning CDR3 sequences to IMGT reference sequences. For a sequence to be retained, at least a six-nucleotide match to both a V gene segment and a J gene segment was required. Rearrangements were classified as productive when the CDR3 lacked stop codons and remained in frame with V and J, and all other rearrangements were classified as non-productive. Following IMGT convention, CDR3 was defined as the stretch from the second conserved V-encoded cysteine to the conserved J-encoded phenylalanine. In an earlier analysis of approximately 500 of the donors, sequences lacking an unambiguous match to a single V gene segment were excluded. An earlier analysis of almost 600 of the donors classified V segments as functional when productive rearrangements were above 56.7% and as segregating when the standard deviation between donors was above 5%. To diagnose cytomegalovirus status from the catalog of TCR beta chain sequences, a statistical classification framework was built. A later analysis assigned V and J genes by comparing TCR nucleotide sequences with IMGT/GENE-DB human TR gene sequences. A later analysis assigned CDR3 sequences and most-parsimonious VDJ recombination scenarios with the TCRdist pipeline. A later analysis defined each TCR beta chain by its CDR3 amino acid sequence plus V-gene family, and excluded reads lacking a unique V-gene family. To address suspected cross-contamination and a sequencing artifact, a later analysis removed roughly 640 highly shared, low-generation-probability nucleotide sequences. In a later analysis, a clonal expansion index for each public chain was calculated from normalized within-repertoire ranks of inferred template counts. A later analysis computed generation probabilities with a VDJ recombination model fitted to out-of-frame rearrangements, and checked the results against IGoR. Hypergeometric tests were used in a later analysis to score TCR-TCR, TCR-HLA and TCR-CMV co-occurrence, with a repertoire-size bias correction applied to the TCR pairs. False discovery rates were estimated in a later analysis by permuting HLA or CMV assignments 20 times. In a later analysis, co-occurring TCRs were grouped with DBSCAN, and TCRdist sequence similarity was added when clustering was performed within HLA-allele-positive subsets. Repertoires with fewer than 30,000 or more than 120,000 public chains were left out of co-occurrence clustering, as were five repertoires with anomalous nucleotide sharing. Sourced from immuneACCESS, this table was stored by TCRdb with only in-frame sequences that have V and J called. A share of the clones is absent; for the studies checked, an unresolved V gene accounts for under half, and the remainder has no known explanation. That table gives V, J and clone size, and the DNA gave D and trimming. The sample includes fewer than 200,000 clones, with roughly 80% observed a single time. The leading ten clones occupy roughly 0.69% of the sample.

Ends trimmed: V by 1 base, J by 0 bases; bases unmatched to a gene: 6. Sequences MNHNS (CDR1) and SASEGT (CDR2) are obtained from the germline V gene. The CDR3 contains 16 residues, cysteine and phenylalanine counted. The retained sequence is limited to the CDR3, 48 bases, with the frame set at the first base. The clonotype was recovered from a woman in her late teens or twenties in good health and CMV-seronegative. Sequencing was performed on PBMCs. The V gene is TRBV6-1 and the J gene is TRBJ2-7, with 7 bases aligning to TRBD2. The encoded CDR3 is CASSEGAGGSSYEQYF. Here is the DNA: TGTGCCAGCAGTGAAGGGGCGGGCGGGAGCTCCTACGAGCAGTACTTC.